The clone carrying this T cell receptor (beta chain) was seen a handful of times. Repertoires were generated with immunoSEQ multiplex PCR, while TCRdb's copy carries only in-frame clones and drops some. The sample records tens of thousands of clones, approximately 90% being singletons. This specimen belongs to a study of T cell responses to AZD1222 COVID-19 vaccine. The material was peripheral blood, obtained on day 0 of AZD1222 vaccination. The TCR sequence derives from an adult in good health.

The CDR3 coding sequence is TGTGCCAGCACCGTCGCCCAAGGGGGGATCTATGGCTACACCTTC. Its translation: CASTVAQGGIYGYTF. The V gene is TRBV7-9, the J gene TRBJ1-2; tentatively, D is TRBD1 (6 bases). Between the trimmed V and J ends, which lost 7 bases and 4 bases, there was a span of 19 bases. Germline V gene data show CDR1 as SEHNR and CDR2 as FQNEAQ (reference sequence). This CDR3 comprises 15 residues.